This record concerns one T cell receptor (beta chain) sequence. This specimen comes from a study of blood T cell repertoires in COVID-19. Under the authors' procedure: Reference gene primers were amplified, and this amplification served to estimate nucleated cell counts. Data came from immunoSEQ multiplex PCR; TCRdb stores just in-frame clones and leaves some out. The DNA gave D and trimming, while V, J and clone size come from that table. The sample has roughly 300,000 clones; more than 70% are singletons. The CDR3 is 17 residues long. Per the germline V gene, CDR1 is KGHSH and CDR2 is LQKENI. J was trimmed by 9 bases and V by 3 bases; bases with no gene match: 13. Clinical histories supplied by participants themselves formed the basis of cohort assignment.

This receptor was obtained from a woman under 40 who had recovered from COVID-19. Sequencing used PBMCs or T cells enriched from blood (not recorded which). The chain has TRBV18 and TRBJ2-1, with 11 nucleotides matching TRBD2. CDR3 sequence (DNA): TGTGCCAGCTCACCTCAACTAGCGGGGGAAGGGGCTGGTGAGCAGTTCTTC. Translated: CASSPQLAGEGAGEQFF.